The T cell receptor beta chain under discussion was sequenced for a study of T cell responses to AZD1222 COVID-19 vaccine. The germline V gene has CDR1 LNHDA and CDR2 SQIVND (reference sequence). V lost 6 bases to trimming and J lost 2 bases, with 13 bases between them. CDR3 size: 14 residues. Sequenced by immunoSEQ multiplex PCR; TCRdb stores in-frame clones only, minus some. The sample yields about 110,000 clones, 82% seen once. The rearrangement links TRBV19 to TRBJ1-2, with D possibly being TRBD1 (6 bases). Sequencing used peripheral blood, obtained on day 0 of AZD1222 vaccination. The sequence came from an adult in good health. The CDR3 nucleotides are TGTGCCAGTAGGTACAGGGATTCAAACTATGGCTACACCTTC. Translated: CASRYRDSNYGYTF.